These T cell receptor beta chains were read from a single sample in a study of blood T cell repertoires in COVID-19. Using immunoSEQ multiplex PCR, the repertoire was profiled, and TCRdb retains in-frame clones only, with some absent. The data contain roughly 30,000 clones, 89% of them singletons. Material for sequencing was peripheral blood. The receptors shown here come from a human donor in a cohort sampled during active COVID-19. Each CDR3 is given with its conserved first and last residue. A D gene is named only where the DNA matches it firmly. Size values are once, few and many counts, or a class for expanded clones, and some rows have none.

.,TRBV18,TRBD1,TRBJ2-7,CASSPIYSAGQEDEQYF,TGTGCCAGCTCACCTATTTACTCTGCCGGACAGGAAGACGAGCAGTACTTC
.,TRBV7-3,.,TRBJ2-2,CASSPHLTDVNTGELFF,TGTGCCAGCAGCCCCCACCTGACAGACGTTAACACCGGGGAGCTGTTTTTT
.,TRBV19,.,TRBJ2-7,CASSIGQDYEQYF,TGTGCCAGTAGTATAGGTCAGGACTACGAGCAGTACTTC
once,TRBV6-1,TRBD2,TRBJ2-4,CASSEAGTSGAVAKNIQYF,TGTGCCAGCAGTGAAGCTGGGACTAGCGGAGCTGTAGCCAAAAACATTCAGTACTTC
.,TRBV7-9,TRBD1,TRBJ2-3,CASSLRDRVGNTQYF,TGTGCCAGCAGCTTAAGGGACAGGGTCGGTAATACGCAGTATTTT
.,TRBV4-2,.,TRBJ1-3,CASSQETRQDSGNTIYF,TGTGCCAGCAGCCAAGAAACGAGGCAGGACTCGGGAAACACCATATATTTT
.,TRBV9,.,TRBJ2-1,CASSPGGRNEQFF,TGTGCCAGCAGCCCCGGGGGGCGCAATGAGCAGTTCTTC
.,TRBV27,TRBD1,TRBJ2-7,CASSQGQETYEQYF,TGTGCCAGCAGCCAGGGACAGGAGACCTACGAGCAGTACTTC
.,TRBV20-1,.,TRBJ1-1,CSASENTEAFF,TGCAGTGCTTCAGAGAACACTGAAGCTTTCTTT
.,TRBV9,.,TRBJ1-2,CASSVGGANPYGYTF,TGTGCCAGCAGCGTAGGAGGCGCAAACCCCTATGGCTACACCTTC
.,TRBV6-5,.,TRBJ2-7,CASTRESYEQYF,TGTGCCAGCACCCGGGAGTCCTACGAGCAGTACTTC
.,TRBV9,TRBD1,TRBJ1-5,CASSAGQGANQPQHF,TGTGCCAGCAGCGCCGGACAGGGCGCCAATCAGCCCCAGCATTTT
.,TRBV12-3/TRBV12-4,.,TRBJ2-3,CASSPNSYTQYF,TGTGCCAGCAGTCCCAACTCCTATACGCAGTATTTT
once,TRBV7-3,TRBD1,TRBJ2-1,CASSFDRGTYNEQFF,TGTGCCAGCAGCTTCGACAGGGGCACCTACAATGAGCAGTTCTTC
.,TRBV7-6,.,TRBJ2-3,CASSYVAVPTTDTQYF,TGTGCCAGCAGCTACGTTGCGGTTCCTACCACAGATACGCAGTATTTT
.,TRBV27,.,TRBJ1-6,CASLPGRVNSPLHF,TGTGCCAGCCTTCCCGGCAGGGTGAATTCACCCCTCCACTTT